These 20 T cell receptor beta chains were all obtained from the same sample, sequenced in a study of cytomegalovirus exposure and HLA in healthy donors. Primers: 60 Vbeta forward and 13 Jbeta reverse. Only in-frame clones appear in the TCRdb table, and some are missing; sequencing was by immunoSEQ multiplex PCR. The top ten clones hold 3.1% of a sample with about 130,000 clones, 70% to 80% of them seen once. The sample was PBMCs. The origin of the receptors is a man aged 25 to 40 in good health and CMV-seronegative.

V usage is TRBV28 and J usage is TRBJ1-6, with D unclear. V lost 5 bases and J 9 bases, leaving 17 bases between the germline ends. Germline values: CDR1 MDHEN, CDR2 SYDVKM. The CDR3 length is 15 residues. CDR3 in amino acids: CASSTPGRDGSPLHF. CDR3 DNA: TGTGCCAGCAGTACGCCCGGACGGGATGGTTCACCCCTCCACTTT. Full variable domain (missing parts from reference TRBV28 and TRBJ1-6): DVKVTQSSRYLVKRTGEKVFLECVQDMDHENMFWYRQDPGLGLRLIYFSYDVKMKEKGDIPEGYSVSREKKERFSLILESASTNQTSMYLCASSTPGRDGSPLHFGNGTRLTVT.

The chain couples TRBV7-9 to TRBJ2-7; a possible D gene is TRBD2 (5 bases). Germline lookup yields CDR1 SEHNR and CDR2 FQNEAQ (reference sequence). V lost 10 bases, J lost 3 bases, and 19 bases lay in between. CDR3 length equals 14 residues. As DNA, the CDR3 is TGTGCCACTTCACAAGAGGGTCTGGTCTACGAGCAGTACTTC. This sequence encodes CATSQEGLVYEQYF.

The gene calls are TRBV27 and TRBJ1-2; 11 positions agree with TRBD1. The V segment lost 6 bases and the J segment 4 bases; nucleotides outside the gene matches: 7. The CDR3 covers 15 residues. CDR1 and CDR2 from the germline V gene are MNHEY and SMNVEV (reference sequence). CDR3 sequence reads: CASRARDRGAYGYTF. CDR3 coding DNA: TGTGCCAGCAGGGCCCGGGACAGGGGGGCCTATGGCTACACCTTC.

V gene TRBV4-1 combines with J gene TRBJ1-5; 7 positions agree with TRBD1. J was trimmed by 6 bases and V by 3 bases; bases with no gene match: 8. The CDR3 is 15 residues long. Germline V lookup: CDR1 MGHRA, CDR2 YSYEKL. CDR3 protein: CASSHPAGGVQPQHF. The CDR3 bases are TGCGCCAGCAGCCACCCCGCAGGGGGAGTTCAGCCCCAGCATTTT.

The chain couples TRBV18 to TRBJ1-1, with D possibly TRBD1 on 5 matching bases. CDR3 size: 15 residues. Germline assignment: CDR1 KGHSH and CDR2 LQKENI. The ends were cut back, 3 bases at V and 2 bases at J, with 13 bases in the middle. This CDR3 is CASSPQATANTEAFF. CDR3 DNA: TGTGCCAGCTCACCGCAGGCGACAGCCAACACTGAAGCTTTCTTT.

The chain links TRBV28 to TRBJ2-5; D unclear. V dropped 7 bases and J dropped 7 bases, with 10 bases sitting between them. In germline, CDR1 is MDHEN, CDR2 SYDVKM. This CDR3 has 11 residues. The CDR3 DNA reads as TGTGCCAGCATCCAAGCAAGGACCCAGTACTTC. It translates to CASIQARTQYF.

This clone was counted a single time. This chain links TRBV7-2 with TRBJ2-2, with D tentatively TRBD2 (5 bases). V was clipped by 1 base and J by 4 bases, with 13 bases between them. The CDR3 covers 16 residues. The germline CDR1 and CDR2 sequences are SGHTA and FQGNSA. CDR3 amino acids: CASSLGGLISTGELFF. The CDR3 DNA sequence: TGTGCCAGCAGCTTAGGAGGGTTGATCTCCACCGGGGAGCTGTTTTTT.

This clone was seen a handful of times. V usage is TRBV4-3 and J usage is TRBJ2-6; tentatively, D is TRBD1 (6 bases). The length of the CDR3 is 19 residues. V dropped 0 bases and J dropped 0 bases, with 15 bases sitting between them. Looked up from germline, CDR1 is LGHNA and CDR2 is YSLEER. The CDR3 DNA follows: TGCGCCAGCAGCCAAGAGAGGCTGAGACAGGTCTCTGGGGCCAACGTCCTGACTTTC. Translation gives CASSQERLRQVSGANVLTF.

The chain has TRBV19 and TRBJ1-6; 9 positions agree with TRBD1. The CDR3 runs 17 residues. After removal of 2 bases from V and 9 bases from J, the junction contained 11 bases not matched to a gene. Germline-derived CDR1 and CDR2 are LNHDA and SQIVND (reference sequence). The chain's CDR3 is CASSISTVGGQGSPLHF. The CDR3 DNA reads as TGTGCCAGTAGTATATCGACGGTTGGGGGACAGGGTTCACCCCTCCACTTT.

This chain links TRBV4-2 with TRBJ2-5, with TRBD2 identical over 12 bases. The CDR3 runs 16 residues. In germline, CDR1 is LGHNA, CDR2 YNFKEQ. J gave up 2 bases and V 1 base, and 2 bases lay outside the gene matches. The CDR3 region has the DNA TGTGCCAGCAGCCAAGCCCTAGCGGGGGGGCAAGAGACCCAGTACTTC. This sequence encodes CASSQALAGGQETQYF.

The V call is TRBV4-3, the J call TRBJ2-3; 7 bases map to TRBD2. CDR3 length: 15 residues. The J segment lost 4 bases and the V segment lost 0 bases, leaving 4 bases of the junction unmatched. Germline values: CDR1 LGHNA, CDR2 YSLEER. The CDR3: CASSQDRGRADTQYF. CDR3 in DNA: TGCGCCAGCAGCCAAGATCGGGGGAGGGCAGATACGCAGTATTTT.

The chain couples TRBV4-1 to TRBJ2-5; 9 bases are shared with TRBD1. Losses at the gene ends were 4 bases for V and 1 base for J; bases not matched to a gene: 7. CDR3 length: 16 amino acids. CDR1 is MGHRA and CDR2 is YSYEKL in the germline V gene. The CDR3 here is CASSLTGTGSQETQYF. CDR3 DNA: TGCGCCAGCAGCCTAACCGGGACAGGGTCCCAAGAGACCCAGTACTTC.

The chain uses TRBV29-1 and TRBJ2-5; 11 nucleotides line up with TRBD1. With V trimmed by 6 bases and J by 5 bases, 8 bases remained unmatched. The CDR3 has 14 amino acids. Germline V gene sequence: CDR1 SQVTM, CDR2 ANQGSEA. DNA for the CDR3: TGCAGCGTCCGGGACAGGGGGGGAGGGGAGACCCAGTACTTC. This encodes CSVRDRGGGETQYF. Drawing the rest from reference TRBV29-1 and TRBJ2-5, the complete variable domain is SAVISQKPSRDICQRGTSLTIQCQVDSQVTMMFWYRQQPGQSLTLIATANQGSEATYESGFVIDKFPISRPNLTFSTLTVSNMSPEDSSIYLCSVRDRGGGETQYFGPGTRLLVL.

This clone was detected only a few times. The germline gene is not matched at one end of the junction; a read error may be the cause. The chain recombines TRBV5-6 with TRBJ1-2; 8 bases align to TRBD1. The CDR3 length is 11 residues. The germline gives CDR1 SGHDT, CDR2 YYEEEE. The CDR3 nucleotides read TGTGCCAGCAGATTGGACAGGGATTACACCTTC. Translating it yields CASRLDRDYTF. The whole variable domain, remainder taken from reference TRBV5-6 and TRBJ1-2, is DAGVTQSPTHLIKTRGQQVTLRCSPKSGHDTVSWYQQALGQGPQFIFQYYEEEERQRGNFPDRFSGHQFPNYSSELNVNALLLGDSALYLCASRLDRDYTFGSGTRLTVV.

The CDR3 DNA is TGTGCCAGCAGCTTAGGGACTAGCGGGAGTTACGAGCAGTACTTC. Protein: CASSLGTSGSYEQYF. The chain is built from TRBV7-6 and TRBJ2-7; the match to TRBD2 covers 13 bases. CDR1 is SGHVS and CDR2 is FNYEAQ in the germline V gene. Losses at the gene ends were 1 base for V and 4 bases for J; bases not matched to a gene: 1. The CDR3 covers 15 residues.

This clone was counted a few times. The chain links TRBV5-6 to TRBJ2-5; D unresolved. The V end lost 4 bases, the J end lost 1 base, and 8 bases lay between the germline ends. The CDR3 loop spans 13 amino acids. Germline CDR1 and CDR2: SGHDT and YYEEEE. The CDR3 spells CASSLVSQETQYF. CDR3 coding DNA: TGTGCCAGCAGCCTGGTCTCCCAAGAGACCCAGTACTTC.

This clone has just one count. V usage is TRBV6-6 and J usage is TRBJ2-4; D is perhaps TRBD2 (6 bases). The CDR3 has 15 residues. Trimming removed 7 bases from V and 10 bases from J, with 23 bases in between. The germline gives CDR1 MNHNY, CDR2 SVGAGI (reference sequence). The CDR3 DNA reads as TGTGCCAGCAACCCGCCTGGGACCGAACGGGGGATTCAGTACTTC. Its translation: CASNPPGTERGIQYF.

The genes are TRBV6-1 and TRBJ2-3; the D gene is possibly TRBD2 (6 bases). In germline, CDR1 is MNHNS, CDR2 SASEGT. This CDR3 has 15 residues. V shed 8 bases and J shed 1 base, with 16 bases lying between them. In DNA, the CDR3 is TGTGCCAGCCGTCCTGCCTGGGGGGGCACAGATACGCAGTATTTT. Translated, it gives CASRPAWGGTDTQYF.

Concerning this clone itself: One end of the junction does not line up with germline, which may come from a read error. CDR3: CASSPLAGVGNEQFF. The DNA of the CDR3 is TGTGCTAGCAGCCCCCTAGCGGGAGTTGGGAATGAGCAGTTCTTC. The chain uses TRBV7-7 and TRBJ2-1, with 10 bases aligning to TRBD2. Germline V gene sequence: CDR1 SSHAT, CDR2 FNYEAQ (reference sequence). This CDR3 has 15 residues.

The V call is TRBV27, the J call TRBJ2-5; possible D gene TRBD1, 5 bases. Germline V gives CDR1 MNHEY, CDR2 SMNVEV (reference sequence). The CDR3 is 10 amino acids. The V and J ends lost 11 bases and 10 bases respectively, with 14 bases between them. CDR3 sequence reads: CASGRVDQYF. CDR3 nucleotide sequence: TGTGCCTCTGGCAGGGTGGACCAGTACTTC.